A single sample is the source of the 9 T cell receptor beta chains below, sequenced in a study of cytomegalovirus exposure and HLA in healthy donors. PCR amplification relied on 60 Vbeta primers (plus 13 Jbeta primers). Sequencing used immunoSEQ multiplex PCR; TCRdb keeps in-frame clones, though not all of them. The table has tens of thousands of clones, 70% to 90% seen once. The sample was PBMCs. These receptors originate from a human donor in good health.

The chain has TRBV2 and TRBJ2-3; perhaps TRBD2 as D (6 bases). The CDR3 runs to 16 residues. CDR1 and CDR2 (germline): SNHLY, FYNNEI. Deletions cut 3 bases from V and 5 bases from J, with 18 bases between. CDR3 sequence reads: CASSDRTGVRRDTQYF. In DNA form, the CDR3 reads TGTGCCAGCAGTGATCGAACGGGAGTCAGACGAGATACGCAGTATTTT.

The J gene is TRBJ2-1, the V gene TRBV28, with TRBD2 matching 14 bases. Germline V gene sequence: CDR1 MDHEN, CDR2 SYDVKM. This CDR3 region has 16 residues. After removal of 3 bases from V and 9 bases from J, the junction contained 7 bases not matched to a gene. CDR3 in DNA: TGTGCCAGCAGTTTGCAGACTAGCGGGGGGGGCGGTGAGCAGTTCTTC. Encoded protein: CASSLQTSGGGGEQFF. The full variable domain, with the rest looked up from reference TRBV28 and TRBJ2-1, is DVKVTQSSRYLVKRTGEKVFLECVQDMDHENMFWYRQDPGLGLRLIYFSYDVKMKEKGDIPEGYSVSREKKERFSLILESASTNQTSMYLCASSLQTSGGGGEQFFGPGTRLTVL.

In this sample, this clone turned up a few times. V gene TRBV6-1 combines with J gene TRBJ2-5, with a tentative D call TRBD2 (6 bases). CDR1 MNHNS and CDR2 SASEGT come from the germline V gene. Deletions cut 7 bases from V and 4 bases from J, with 16 bases between. This CDR3 is built from 14 residues. The CDR3 is CASIERGMGETQYF. As DNA, the CDR3 is TGTGCCAGCATCGAACGGGGGATGGGAGAGACCCAGTACTTC.

The chain carries TRBV9 and TRBJ2-3; 7 bases agree with TRBD2. The length of the CDR3 is 15 residues. Germline values: CDR1 SGDLS, CDR2 YYNGEE. With 3 bases clipped from V and 3 bases from J, the junction kept 7 bases outside the gene matches. The CDR3 loop is CASSAHSGATDTQYF. The CDR3 DNA reads as TGTGCCAGCAGCGCGCACAGCGGGGCAACAGATACGCAGTATTTT.

The V call is TRBV5-4, the J call TRBJ2-6, with 12 bases aligning to TRBD2. This CDR3 comprises 20 residues. With 4 bases clipped from V and 10 bases from J, the junction kept 21 bases outside the gene matches. CDR1 and CDR2 from the germline V gene are SGHNT and YYREEE (reference sequence). The CDR3 nucleotides are TGTGCCAGCAGCGTGGGACCTCTAGCGGGGGGGTCTATTCGGAGGAACGTCCTGACTTTC. Protein product: CASSVGPLAGGSIRRNVLTF.

The V call is TRBV29-1, the J call TRBJ2-5; weak D call: TRBD2 (6 bases). Germline CDR1 and CDR2: SQVTM and ANQGSEA. The CDR3 runs to 15 residues. V was shortened by 4 bases and J by 5 bases, with 20 bases between the two germline ends. Written as DNA, the CDR3 is TGCAGCGTTGGTTATAGCGGCATGTTCGGGGAGACCCAGTACTTC. This translates into CSVGYSGMFGETQYF.

The chain carries TRBV6-5 and TRBJ1-2; D gene unclear. CDR3 size: 15 residues. V lost 4 bases and J 4 bases, leaving 16 bases between the germline ends. Germline values: CDR1 MNHEY, CDR2 SVGAGI. Written as DNA, the CDR3 is TGTGCCAGCAGTTTGACCAGGCAGAGCATCTATGGCTACACCTTC. This gives the protein CASSLTRQSIYGYTF.

The chain has TRBV5-1 and TRBJ1-3, with D tentatively TRBD1 (5 bases). The CDR3 totals 16 residues. From germline, CDR1 is SGHRS and CDR2 YFSETQ. V shed 0 bases and J shed 0 bases, with 10 bases lying between them. The DNA for the CDR3 is TGCGCCAGCAGCTTGGCCGCAGGGCGCTCTGGAAACACCATATATTTT. Translated: CASSLAAGRSGNTIYF.

J is TRBJ1-4 and V is TRBV2; D gene uncertain. Trimming removed 4 bases at V and 8 bases at J, with 11 bases between. The germline V gene encodes CDR1 SNHLY and CDR2 FYNNEI. The CDR3 runs 13 residues. The CDR3, as DNA: TGTGCCAGCAGTGCGGGGAGGGAAGAAAAACTGTTTTTT. This translates into CASSAGREEKLFF.